The sequence of this T cell receptor beta chain was determined in a study of shared T cell receptors in the human thymus. Profiled with immunoSEQ multiplex PCR; TCRdb holds only in-frame clones, not every one. In the table there are about 730,000 clones, approximately 85% of which are singletons. Per germline, CDR1 LNHDA and CDR2 SQIVND (reference sequence). Trimming pared 3 bases from V and 0 bases from J, leaving 14 bases between. The CDR3 totals 16 residues. The same sample was also studied in work on human thymus T cells. Turning to that study: Resections obtained during corrective heart surgery supplied the thymus tissue. Thymic TCR repertoires of unrelated people reportedly overlapped highly.

The clonotype was recovered from a girl under three years old with a congenital heart defect. The chain links TRBV19 to TRBJ1-1, with D possibly being TRBD1 (5 bases). Sequencing was performed on thymocytes. The CDR3: CASSIGQETVNTEAFF. DNA for the CDR3: TGTGCCAGTAGTATTGGGCAAGAGACAGTGAACACTGAAGCTTTCTTT.